The subject of this entry is one T cell receptor (beta chain). Its specific antigen is unknown. No qualities accompany the bases; no much larger clone lies one base away. These data belong to a study of blood T cell repertoires in COVID-19 (dated by TCRdb to the early 2020s). About the study as a whole: Collaborator samples came from the United States, Italy and Spain and covered acute and convalescent phases of COVID-19. The material from the prospective study consisted of cDNA or gDNA derived from T cells, B-cell-depleted T cells, or PBMCs. Subjects who had been exposed to COVID-19, were actively infected with it, or had recovered from it provided the deeply sampled blood TCRbeta repertoires that made up the dataset. Samples were obtained from the ongoing ImmuneRACE study (first 160 participants) and from some 1,300 subjects provided by 6 global collaborators. Where available, HLA class I and class II types were taken from metadata supplied by the sample provider and were not determined by assay-based typing. The repertoires were released in a freely available public database intended as a resource for research on the immune response to SARS-CoV-2. A de-identified subject ID, COVID-19 status, age in years and sex were almost always included in the sample metadata.

TCRbeta CDR3 regions were amplified from genomic DNA by means of the immunoSEQ Assay, a bias-controlled multiplex PCR. The paper's data handling went like this. The number of nucleated cells in each sample was estimated by amplification of reference gene primers within the assay. Sequence reads were collapsed and filtered to measure the absolute abundance of every unique TCRbeta CDR3 rearrangement. For each sample, productive Simpson clonality was calculated by taking the square root of Simpson's diversity index across productive rearrangements. TCRdb obtained this table from immuneACCESS and retained in-frame rearrangements with V and J assigned. These tables miss some clones; where compared with another copy, unresolved V genes account for less than half of the shortfall, and the remainder is unexplained. V, J and clone size were drawn from that table, and D and trimming were deduced from the DNA. This sample gives about 250,000 clones in total; 70% to 90% of them show up just once. Around 4% of the sample lies in the top ten.

Collaborating institutions collected whole blood in K2EDTA tubes following their own protocols. Collaborator samples were shipped for TCRbeta analysis as frozen whole blood, isolated PBMCs, or DNA extracted from either sample type. Study-level results and caveats: How much clinical and demographic metadata was included differed by source and by participant, and the metadata was provided uncurated.

Sequenced: peripheral blood. The sequence came from a man aged 50 to 59 with acute or convalescent COVID-19.

The nucleotide sequence is given as TGTGCCAGCGGACAGGGGGTTTTATACGAGCAGTACTTC. It codes for CASGQGVLYEQYF. Recombination joined TRBV6-5 with TRBJ2-7; 10 bases in the middle match TRBD1. Taken from the germline V gene, the CDR1 and CDR2 loops are MNHEY and SVGAGI. The CDR3 starts with the cysteine, ends with the phenylalanine, and has 13 residues. Just CDR3 DNA is preserved here, 39 bases in frame from base 1. Compared with germline, V lacks 8 bases and J lacks 4 bases; bases without a gene match: 5.